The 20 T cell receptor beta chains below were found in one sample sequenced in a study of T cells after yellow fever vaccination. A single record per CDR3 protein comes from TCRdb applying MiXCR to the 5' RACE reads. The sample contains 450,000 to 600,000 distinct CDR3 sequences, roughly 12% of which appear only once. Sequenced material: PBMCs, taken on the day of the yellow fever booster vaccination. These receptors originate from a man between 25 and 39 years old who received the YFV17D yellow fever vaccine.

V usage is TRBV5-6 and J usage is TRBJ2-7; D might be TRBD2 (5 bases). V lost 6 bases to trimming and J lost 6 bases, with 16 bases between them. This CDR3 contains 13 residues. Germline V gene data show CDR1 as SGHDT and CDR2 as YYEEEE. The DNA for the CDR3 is TGTGCCAGCAAAACCGGGGAGACGGGCGAGCAGTACTTC. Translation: CASKTGETGEQYF.

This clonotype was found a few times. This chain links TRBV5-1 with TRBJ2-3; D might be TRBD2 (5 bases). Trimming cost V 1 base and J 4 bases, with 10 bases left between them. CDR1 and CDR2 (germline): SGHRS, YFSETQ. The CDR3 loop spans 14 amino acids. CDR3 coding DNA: TGCGCCAGCAGCTTGTCGAGGGTTGCAGATACGCAGTATTTT. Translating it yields CASSLSRVADTQYF.

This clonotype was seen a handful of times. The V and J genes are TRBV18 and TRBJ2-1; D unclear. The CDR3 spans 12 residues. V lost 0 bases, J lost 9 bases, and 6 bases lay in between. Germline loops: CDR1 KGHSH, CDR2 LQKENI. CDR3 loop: CASSPPSGEQFF. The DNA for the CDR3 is TGTGCCAGCTCACCACCCTCGGGTGAGCAGTTCTTC.

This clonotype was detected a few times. CDR3 residues: CASSASGQGGLYEQYF. The CDR3 DNA reads TGTGCCAGCAGCGCATCGGGACAGGGGGGTCTCTACGAGCAGTACTTC. The chain employs TRBV7-9 and TRBJ2-7; 11 bases align to TRBD1. V lost 5 bases and J lost 3; bases outside the gene matches: 9. Per the germline V gene, CDR1 is SEHNR and CDR2 is FQNEAQ (reference sequence). This CDR3 comprises 16 residues.

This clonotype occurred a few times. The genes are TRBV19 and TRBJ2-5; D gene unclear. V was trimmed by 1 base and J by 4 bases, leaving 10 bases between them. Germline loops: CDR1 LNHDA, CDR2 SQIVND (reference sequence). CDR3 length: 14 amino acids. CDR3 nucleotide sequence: TGTGCCAGTAGTATAGTGAGGTTCGGAGAGACCCAGTACTTC. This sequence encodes CASSIVRFGETQYF.

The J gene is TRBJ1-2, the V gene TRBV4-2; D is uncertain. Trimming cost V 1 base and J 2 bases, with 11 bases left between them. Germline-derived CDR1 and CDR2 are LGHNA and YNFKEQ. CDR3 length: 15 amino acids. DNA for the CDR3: TGTGCCAGCAGCCAAGGAGCTTCAGAGAACTATGGCTACACCTTC. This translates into CASSQGASENYGYTF.

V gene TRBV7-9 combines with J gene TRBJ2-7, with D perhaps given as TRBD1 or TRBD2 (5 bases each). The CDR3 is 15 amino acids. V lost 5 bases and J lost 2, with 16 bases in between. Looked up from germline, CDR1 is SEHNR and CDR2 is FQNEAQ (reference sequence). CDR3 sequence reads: CASSESGPGPYEQYF. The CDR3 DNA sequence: TGTGCCAGCAGCGAGTCGGGGCCGGGGCCCTACGAGCAGTACTTC.

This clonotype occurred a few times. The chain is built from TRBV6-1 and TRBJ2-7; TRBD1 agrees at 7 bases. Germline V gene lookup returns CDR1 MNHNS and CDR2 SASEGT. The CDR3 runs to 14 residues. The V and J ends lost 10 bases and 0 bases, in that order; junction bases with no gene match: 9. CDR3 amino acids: CATKSRDSSYEQYF. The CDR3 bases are TGTGCCACTAAAAGCCGGGACAGCTCCTACGAGCAGTACTTC.

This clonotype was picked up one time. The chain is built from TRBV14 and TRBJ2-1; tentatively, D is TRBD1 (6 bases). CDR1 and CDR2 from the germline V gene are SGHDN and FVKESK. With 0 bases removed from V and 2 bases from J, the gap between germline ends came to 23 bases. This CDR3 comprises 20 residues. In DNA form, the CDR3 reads TGTGCCAGCAGCCAAGATTGGGGGTGGGGGCAGGGCTATCCCTACAATGAGCAGTTCTTC. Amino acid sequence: CASSQDWGWGQGYPYNEQFF.

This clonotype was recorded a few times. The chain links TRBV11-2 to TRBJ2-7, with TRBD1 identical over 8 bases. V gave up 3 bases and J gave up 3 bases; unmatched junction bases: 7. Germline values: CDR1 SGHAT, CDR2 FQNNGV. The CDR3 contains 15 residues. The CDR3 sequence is CASSFLGQGYYEQYF. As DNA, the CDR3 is TGTGCCAGCAGCTTTTTAGGACAGGGATACTACGAGCAGTACTTC. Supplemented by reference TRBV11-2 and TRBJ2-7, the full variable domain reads EAGVAQSPRYKIIEKRQSVAFWCNPISGHATLYWYQQILGQGPKLLIQFQNNGVVDDSQLPKDRFSAERLKGVDSTLKIQPAKLEDSAVYLCASSFLGQGYYEQYFGPGTRLTVT.

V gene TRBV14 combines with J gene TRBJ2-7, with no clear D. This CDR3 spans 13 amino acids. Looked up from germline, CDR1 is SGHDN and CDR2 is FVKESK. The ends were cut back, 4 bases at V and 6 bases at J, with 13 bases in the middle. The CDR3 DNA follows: TGTGCCAGCAGCCCTTTGTCTTGGGCCGAGCAGTACTTC. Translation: CASSPLSWAEQYF.

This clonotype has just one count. CDR3 bases: TGTGCCAGCAGCTTGTGGGACATCCTATCCTACGAGCAGTACTTC. Protein product: CASSLWDILSYEQYF. The chain recombines TRBV7-9 with TRBJ2-7; possible D gene TRBD1, 6 bases. Trimming cost V 3 bases and J 1 base, with 13 bases left between them. Germline-derived CDR1 and CDR2 are SEHNR and FQNEAQ (reference sequence). This CDR3 spans 15 amino acids.

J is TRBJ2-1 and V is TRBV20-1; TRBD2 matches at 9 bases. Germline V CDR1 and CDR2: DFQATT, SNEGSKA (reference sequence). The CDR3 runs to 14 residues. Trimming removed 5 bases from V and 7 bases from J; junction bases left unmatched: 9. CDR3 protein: CSAPIAGVANEQFF. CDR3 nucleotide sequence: TGCAGTGCTCCTATAGCGGGAGTTGCAAATGAGCAGTTCTTC.

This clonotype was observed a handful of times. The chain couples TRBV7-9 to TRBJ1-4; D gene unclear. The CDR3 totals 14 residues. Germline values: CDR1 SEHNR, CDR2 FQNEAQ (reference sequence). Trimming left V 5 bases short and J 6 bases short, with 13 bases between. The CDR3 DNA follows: TGTGCCAGCAGCCCCGGAATAATGGATGAAAAACTGTTTTTT. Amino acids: CASSPGIMDEKLFF.

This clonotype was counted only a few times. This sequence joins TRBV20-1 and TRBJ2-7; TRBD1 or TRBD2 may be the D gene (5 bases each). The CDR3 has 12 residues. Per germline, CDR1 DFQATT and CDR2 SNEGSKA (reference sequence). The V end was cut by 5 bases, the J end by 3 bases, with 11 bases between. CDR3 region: CSAWDPGYEQYF. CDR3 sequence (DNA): TGCAGTGCTTGGGACCCGGGCTACGAGCAGTACTTC.

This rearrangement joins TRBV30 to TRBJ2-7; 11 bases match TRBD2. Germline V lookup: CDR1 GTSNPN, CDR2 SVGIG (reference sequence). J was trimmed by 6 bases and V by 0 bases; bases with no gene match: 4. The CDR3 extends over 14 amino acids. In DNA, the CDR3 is TGTGCCTGGAGTGTACTAGCGGGAGTTTCCGAGCAGTACTTC. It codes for CAWSVLAGVSEQYF. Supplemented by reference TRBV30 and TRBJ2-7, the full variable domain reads SQTIHQWPATLVQPVGSPLSLECTVEGTSNPNLYWYRQAAGRGLQLLFYSVGIGQISSEVPQNLSASRPQDRQFILSSKKLLLSDSGFYLCAWSVLAGVSEQYFGPGTRLTVT.

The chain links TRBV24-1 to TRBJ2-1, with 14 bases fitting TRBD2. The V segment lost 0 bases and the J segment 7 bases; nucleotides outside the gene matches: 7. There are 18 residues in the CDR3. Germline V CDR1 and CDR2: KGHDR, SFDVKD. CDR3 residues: CATSDLLGTSGSGNEQFF. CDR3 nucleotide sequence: TGTGCCACCAGTGATTTGCTCGGGACTAGCGGGAGTGGAAATGAGCAGTTCTTC.

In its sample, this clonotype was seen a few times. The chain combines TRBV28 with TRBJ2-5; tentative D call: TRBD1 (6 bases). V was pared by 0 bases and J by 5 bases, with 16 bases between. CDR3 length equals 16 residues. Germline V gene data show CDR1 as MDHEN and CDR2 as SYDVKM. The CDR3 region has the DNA TGTGCCAGCAGTTTATGGGGGGCTGGGGAAAGGGAGACCCAGTACTTC. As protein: CASSLWGAGERETQYF.

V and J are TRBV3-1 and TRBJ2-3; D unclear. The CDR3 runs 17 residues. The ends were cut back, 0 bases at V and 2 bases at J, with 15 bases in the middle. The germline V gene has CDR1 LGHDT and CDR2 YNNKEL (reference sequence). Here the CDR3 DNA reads TGTGCCAGCAGCCAAGATCGGCAGGTCCTAATCACAGATACGCAGTATTTT. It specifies CASSQDRQVLITDTQYF.

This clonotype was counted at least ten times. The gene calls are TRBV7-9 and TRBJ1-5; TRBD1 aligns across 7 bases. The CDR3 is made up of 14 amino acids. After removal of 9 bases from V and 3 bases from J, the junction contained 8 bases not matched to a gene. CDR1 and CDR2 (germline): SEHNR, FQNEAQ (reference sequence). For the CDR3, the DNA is TGTGCCAGGGGTACCGGGACAGTCAATCAGCCCCAGCATTTT. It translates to CARGTGTVNQPQHF.